The 17 T cell receptor beta chains in this list originate from one sample, sequenced in a study of blood T cells in healthy people across ages. With a J-beta primer mix and a sample-barcoded 5' primer, a second PCR ran about 6 to 11 cycles. TCRdb called the 5' RACE reads again in MiXCR, with one record for every CDR3 protein. The sample records about 800,000 distinct CDR3 sequences, roughly 25% being singletons. The same data also contributed to another study, on T cells of mothers and their children.

Source material: blood. These receptors were obtained from a boy aged 10-17 years in good health.

This clonotype turned up a few times. The chain joins TRBV15 to TRBJ2-5; TRBD2 agrees at 7 bases. Trimming at V came to 0 bases and at J to 2 bases, leaving 6 bases not matched to a gene. CDR3 length: 16 amino acids. The germline gives CDR1 LNHNV, CDR2 YYDKDF (reference sequence). In DNA, the CDR3 is TGTGCCACCAGCAGAGATTTGCCGGGGGGTCAAGAGACCCAGTACTTC. Translating it yields CATSRDLPGGQETQYF.

This clonotype was seen only a few times. The chain joins TRBV29-1 to TRBJ1-2, with a weak D call TRBD1 (5 bases). Trimming took off 2 bases at V and 6 bases at J, with 16 bases between the two ends. CDR1 SQVTM and CDR2 ANQGSEA come from the germline V gene. The CDR3 consists of 14 residues. Written as DNA, the CDR3 is TGCAGCGTTGAACCTCGGAGGGGCAGGGATGGCTACACCTTC. This sequence encodes CSVEPRRGRDGYTF.

V gene TRBV9 combines with J gene TRBJ2-3; 12 bases line up with TRBD2. V lost 1 base, J lost 4 bases, and 1 base stayed unmatched. This CDR3 has 15 residues. CDR1 SGDLS and CDR2 YYNGEE come from the germline V gene. Here the CDR3 reads CASSVTSGRSDTQYF. The CDR3 DNA sequence: TGTGCCAGCAGCGTAACTAGCGGGAGGTCAGATACGCAGTATTTT. Full variable domain (rest looked up from reference TRBV9 and TRBJ2-3): DSGVTQTPKHLITATGQRVTLRCSPRSGDLSVYWYQQSLDQGLQFLIQYYNGEERAKGNILERFSAQQFPDLHSELNLSSLELGDSALYFCASSVTSGRSDTQYFGPGTRLTVL.

This clonotype was observed a few times. The chain is built from TRBV12-3 or TRBV12-4 and TRBJ2-6; D gene unclear. This CDR3 is 14 amino acids long. The V gene lost 7 bases and the J gene lost 1 base, with 8 bases spanning the gap. The DNA of the CDR3 is TGTGCCAGCACTCTCCTTTCTGGGGCCAACGTCCTGACTTTC. This translates into CASTLLSGANVLTF.

This clonotype was seen more than once but under ten times. The rearrangement uses TRBV7-9 and TRBJ2-7, with D uncertain. Trimming cost V 9 bases and J 0 bases, with 21 bases left between them. The CDR3 sequence is 16 residues long. Germline V gives CDR1 SEHNR, CDR2 FQNEAQ (reference sequence). The CDR3 DNA is TGTGCCAGTAGCACTCGTCGAGAGTTACTCTCCTACGAGCAGTACTTC. Translating it yields CASSTRRELLSYEQYF. The full variable domain, rest sourced from reference TRBV7-9 and TRBJ2-7, is DTGVSQNPRHKITKRGQNVTFRCDPISEHNRLYWYRQTLGQGPEFLTYFQNEAQLEKSRLLSDRFSAERPKGSFSTLEIQRTEQGDSAMYLCASSTRRELLSYEQYFGPGTRLTVT.

This clonotype was seen a handful of times. The CDR3 is CASSPKLGDSDQPQHF. The CDR3 DNA reads TGTGCCAGCTCACCAAAGCTCGGGGACAGTGATCAGCCCCAGCATTTT. The chain joins TRBV18 to TRBJ1-5; TRBD1 matches 7 bases. CDR1 is KGHSH and CDR2 is LQKENI in the germline V gene. The CDR3 runs to 16 residues. The ends lost 2 bases at V and 5 bases at J; junction bases unmatched: 9.

The rearrangement links TRBV28 to TRBJ2-1; D possibly corresponds to TRBD2 (5 bases). The V end was cut by 8 bases, the J end by 10 bases, with 21 bases between. In germline, CDR1 is MDHEN, CDR2 SYDVKM. The CDR3 loop spans 14 amino acids. The DNA for the CDR3 is TGTGCCAGCGAGTTTTCCGGCTCAAGGAGGGAGCAGTTCTTC. It specifies CASEFSGSRREQFF. Full variable domain (rest looked up from reference TRBV28 and TRBJ2-1): DVKVTQSSRYLVKRTGEKVFLECVQDMDHENMFWYRQDPGLGLRLIYFSYDVKMKEKGDIPEGYSVSREKKERFSLILESASTNQTSMYLCASEFSGSRREQFFGPGTRLTVL.

In this sample, this clonotype turned up a few times. The CDR3 reads CSVGVSGYNEQFF. In DNA, the CDR3 is TGCAGCGTTGGTGTTAGCGGGTACAATGAGCAGTTCTTC. This chain connects TRBV29-1 to TRBJ2-1; TRBD2 aligns across 7 bases. The CDR3 length is 13 residues. V lost 4 bases, J lost 4 bases, and 4 bases stayed unmatched. From germline, CDR1 is SQVTM and CDR2 ANQGSEA.

This clonotype has a handful of counts. V usage is TRBV29-1 and J usage is TRBJ2-5; 12 bases agree with TRBD1. The J call could be wrong; TRBJ2-1 is a better fit for the DNA end. The CDR3 is 15 residues long. CDR1 SQVTM and CDR2 ANQGSEA come from the germline V gene. The CDR3 DNA follows: TGCAGCGTTGAACCATGGGACAGGGGGCTCGATGAGCAGTTCTTC. Translation: CSVEPWDRGLDEQFF.

This clonotype was seen a handful of times. This chain joins TRBV6-1 and TRBJ2-2; tentatively, D is TRBD1 or TRBD2 (5 bases each). This CDR3 is built from 16 residues. V was trimmed by 1 base and J by 6 bases, leaving 15 bases between them. Germline V gives CDR1 MNHNS, CDR2 SASEGT. The CDR3 reads CASSEVVQAGAGELFF. The CDR3 DNA is TGTGCCAGCAGTGAAGTTGTACAGGCCGGGGCCGGGGAGCTGTTTTTT.

This clonotype occurred a few times. The chain recombines TRBV20-1 with TRBJ2-6; TRBD1 might be the D (6 bases). The CDR3 is 15 amino acids. Germline V lookup: CDR1 DFQATT, CDR2 SNEGSKA (reference sequence). V gave up 3 bases and J gave up 0 bases, with 9 bases separating them. This chain's CDR3 is CSARTRGSGANVLTF. The CDR3 DNA reads TGCAGTGCTAGGACCAGGGGCTCTGGGGCCAACGTCCTGACTTTC.

This sequence joins TRBV5-1 and TRBJ2-3; D is undetermined. The germline V and J ends were trimmed by 0 bases and 1 base, with 6 bases remaining between them. Germline-derived CDR1 and CDR2 are SGHRS and YFSETQ. The CDR3 length is 14 residues. The CDR3 protein is CASSLDAGTDTQYF. The CDR3 nucleotides are TGCGCCAGCAGCTTGGATGCGGGCACAGATACGCAGTATTTT.

This clonotype was recorded at least ten times. V is TRBV28 and J is TRBJ2-1, with D unclear. The J call is doubtful: the DNA matches TRBJ2-5 better. CDR3 size: 15 residues. CDR1 MDHEN and CDR2 SYDVKM come from the germline V gene. Written as DNA, the CDR3 is TGTGCCAGCAGTTTAGTGTGGCAGCGATCAGAGACCCAGTACTTC. Encoded protein: CASSLVWQRSETQYF.

This clonotype showed up just a few times. V and J are TRBV6-6 and TRBJ1-5, with D unresolved. V lost 0 bases and J lost 6, with 3 bases in between. The CDR3 runs to 12 residues. Germline CDR1 is MNHNY and CDR2 is SVGAGI (reference sequence). The DNA of the CDR3 is TGTGCCAGCAGTTACTCTAGTCAGCCCCAGCATTTT. Translated, it gives CASSYSSQPQHF.

V usage is TRBV2 and J usage is TRBJ2-7, with 8 bases lining up with TRBD1. The CDR3 extends over 15 amino acids. CDR1 and CDR2 (germline): SNHLY, FYNNEI. The V gene end was trimmed by 7 bases and the J gene end by 4 bases; junction bases not matched to a gene: 12. CDR3 sequence reads: CASKREGQGAYEQYF. Here the CDR3 DNA reads TGTGCCAGCAAGCGTGAAGGACAGGGTGCGTACGAGCAGTACTTC.

The chain carries TRBV7-9 and TRBJ2-1, with 7 nucleotides matching TRBD2. Germline CDR1 SEHNR, CDR2 FQNEAQ (reference sequence). V gave up 5 bases and J gave up 6 bases; unmatched junction bases: 7. The CDR3 totals 14 residues. CDR3 sequence reads: CASSPRGLGNEQFF. The CDR3 nucleotides are TGTGCCAGCAGCCCCCGCGGACTAGGCAATGAGCAGTTCTTC.

This clonotype occurred a few times. The chain has TRBV28 and TRBJ2-7, with 8 bases matching TRBD1. The V gene end was trimmed by 6 bases and the J gene end by 2 bases; junction bases not matched to a gene: 9. In germline, CDR1 is MDHEN, CDR2 SYDVKM. This CDR3 has 15 amino acids. In DNA, the CDR3 is TGTGCCAGCAGCCCTACCGGGACAGGTACCTACGAGCAGTACTTC. It is translated as CASSPTGTGTYEQYF.